Presented here are 5 T cell receptor beta chains from one specimen sequenced in a study of shared clonotypes between healthy human individuals. The data were produced by immunoSEQ multiplex PCR, yet TCRdb's version contains in-frame clones alone and is incomplete. The sample consists of about 2.4 million clones, roughly 93% of them appearing once. Sequencing was done on a sample of naive CD4+ T cells from PBMCs. Subset specified: CD45RA+ positively selected. These receptors originate from a man aged 18 to 30 in good health. Some clones in this sample may be carry-over from other donors' samples.

The chain links TRBV7-8 to TRBJ1-1; D might be TRBD1 (5 bases). Germline assignment: CDR1 SGHVS and CDR2 FQNEAQ. Between the trimmed V and J ends, which lost 8 bases and 2 bases, there was a span of 12 bases. The CDR3 runs 13 residues. CDR3 residues: CASSWGFNTEAFF. Written as DNA, the CDR3 is TGTGCCAGCTCTTGGGGCTTCAACACTGAAGCTTTCTTT.

To note about this clone: Other DNA sequences within the sample encode an identical CDR3. V gene TRBV5-1 combines with J gene TRBJ2-3; perhaps TRBD2 as D (5 bases). Germline V gene sequence: CDR1 SGHRS, CDR2 YFSETQ. Trimming took 7 bases from V and 3 from J, leaving 9 bases between them. The CDR3 is 12 amino acids. CDR3 DNA sequence: TGCGCCAGCCGGAGAGGGACAGATACGCAGTATTTT. Translated, it gives CASRRGTDTQYF.

CDR3 nucleotides: TGTGCCAGCAGCCTGACCTGGGAAGAGACCCAGTACTTC. Amino acids: CASSLTWEETQYF. This chain connects TRBV7-3 to TRBJ2-5; D uncertain. Trimming left V 5 bases short and J 3 bases short, with 10 bases between. CDR1 and CDR2 (germline): SGHTA, FQGTGA. This CDR3 has 13 residues.

The chain has TRBV29-1 and TRBJ2-3; the match to TRBD1 covers 7 bases. The V and J ends lost 8 bases and 6 bases, in that order; junction bases with no gene match: 8. Germline V gene lookup returns CDR1 SQVTM and CDR2 ANQGSEA. The CDR3 loop spans 12 amino acids. Written as DNA, the CDR3 is TGCAGCTACTTAACAGGGGCCGATACGCAGTATTTT. As protein: CSYLTGADTQYF.

The gene calls are TRBV6-1 and TRBJ2-1; D ambiguous. Per the germline V gene, CDR1 is MNHNS and CDR2 is SASEGT. The V and J ends lost 6 bases and 7 bases respectively, with 10 bases between them. The CDR3 covers 12 residues. DNA for the CDR3: TGTGCCAGCAGAGATCCCCAGAATGAGCAGTTCTTC. As protein: CASRDPQNEQFF.